This T cell receptor beta chain was recorded in a study of T cells in Graves' hyperthyroidism and ophthalmopathy (dated by TCRdb to the late 2010s). At the level of the whole study: Peripheral blood was collected at initial diagnosis, before any treatment. TCR V-J signatures able to tell the groups apart were searched for in a discovery cohort of 100 patients, of whom approximately 40 had Graves' ophthalmopathy and around 56 had stable Graves' hyperthyroidism. Prospective prediction of ophthalmopathy was tested in an independent validation cohort of approximately 19 hyperthyroidism patients and 17 patients who later progressed to ophthalmopathy. For training and testing, the 100 or so patients in the discovery cohort were randomly divided in a 7:3 ratio. In more than 5 Graves' hyperthyroidism patients, the study also compared T-cell repertoires from thyroid tissue with T-cell repertoires from blood. After sampling, hyperthyroidism patients received methimazole starting at 30 mg daily, and ophthalmopathy patients received high-dose intravenous methylprednisolone. According to the paper, TCR Vbeta CDR3 sequencing was carried out on more than 120 peripheral blood samples, which came from about 45 ophthalmopathy, around 74 hyperthyroidism and approximately 17 progressor patients. Summary of the overall study and its limitations: Most expanded thyroid clonotypes (frequency above 0.001) were also detected in blood, suggesting blood repertoires may reflect thyroid immune responses. During validation, the model predicted progression to ophthalmopathy a median of roughly six months ahead of onset, with 70.59% sensitivity and 72% to 80% specificity. A 13 V-J signature model separated ophthalmopathy from stable hyperthyroidism, with roughly 88% sensitivity and 81.08% specificity in cross-validation and 80%/75% in testing. Sample size was not statistically predetermined, and investigators were not blinded to group allocation.

With respect to this clonotype: Its cognate antigen has yet to be identified. It has no much larger one-base neighbor in the sample; base qualities were not kept.

Moderately to severely active disease, a Clinical Activity Score of at least 3, a NOSPECS grade of at least 4, and a duration under 3 months were present in ophthalmopathy patients. Patients with uncontrolled infections, other autoimmune diseases, pregnancy or lactation were excluded. Diagnoses were based on clinical symptoms, serum thyroxine and TRAb, thyroid ultrasound and orbital computed tomography. Ficoll-Paque density gradient centrifugation was used to isolate PBMCs from 8.5 to 10 ml of fresh peripheral blood. Trizol reagent was used to extract total RNA, and RNA quality was then checked on an Agilent 2100 Bioanalyzer. The CDR3 measures 17 amino acids from cysteine to phenylalanine. The entry retains the CDR3 DNA only, 51 bases that are in frame from base 1. V has 4 bases trimmed and J has 0 bases trimmed; junction bases matching no gene number 4. The germline V gene specifies KGHSH as CDR1 and LQKENI as CDR2.

Amplification of TCR beta CDR3 regions was carried out from RNA transcripts. The first round of RT-PCR for the TCR CDR3 was performed with the HTBI primer set and the Qiagen OneStep RT-PCR kit. Libraries were constructed in a second round of multiplex PCR, after which size selection and purification were performed. Sequencing of the libraries was done on an Illumina HiSeq2000 using paired-end 100 bp reads. In the source study's methods: SOAPnuke was used to process the raw data, throwing out any read that contained adapters or uncalled bases, had a mean Phred below 15, or lacked an exact constant-primer or identifier match. COPE v1.2.5 was used to merge high-quality paired reads, and clonotypes were defined as unique nucleotide sequences. MiTCR v1.1 was used to align the clonotypes against IMGT TRBV, TRBD and TRBJ reference segments. The analysis included only V-J combinations with a frequency above 0.0001, which together covered 99% to 99.2% of the repertoires. A TCS score was defined as the ratio between F50 (clonal expansion) and ExV (chaos), using BLOSUM62-based TCRdist between CDR3 peptides within each V-J. Welch's t-statistics and random forest reduced approximately 520 V-J features to around 14, which were used in a naive Bayes classifier (R e1071). Using fastp at Q25 and MiXCR, TCRdb reprocessed the public reads and kept productive beta chains. Entries are consolidated by CDR3 protein sequence, retaining the most common genes and DNA. These V and J calls originate from TCRdb's pipeline instead of the authors' own analysis. The sample table holds about 640,000 distinct CDR3 sequences, of which around 21% were seen once. More than 30% of the sample lies in the top ten.

In this chain, TRBV18 is recombined with TRBJ2-6; 9 junctional bases match TRBD2. The receptor was isolated from a man aged 25 to 40 with Graves' ophthalmopathy. The sequencing input was blood. The CDR3 protein is CASSQKREVSGANVLTF. The DNA sequence follows: TGTGCCAGCTCACAGAAGCGGGAGGTCTCTGGGGCCAACGTCCTGACTTTC.